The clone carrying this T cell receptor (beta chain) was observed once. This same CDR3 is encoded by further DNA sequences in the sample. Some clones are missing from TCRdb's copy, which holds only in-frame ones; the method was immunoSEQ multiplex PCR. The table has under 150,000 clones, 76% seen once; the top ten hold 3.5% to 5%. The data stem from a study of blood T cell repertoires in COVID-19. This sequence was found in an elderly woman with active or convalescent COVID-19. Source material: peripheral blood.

The CDR3 region has the DNA TGTGCCTGGAGCGCTGGGAGATCTGGAAACACCATATATTTT. Translation: CAWSAGRSGNTIYF. This sequence joins TRBV30 and TRBJ1-3; no clear D. The length of the CDR3 is 14 residues. Trimming cost V 3 bases and J 1 base, with 10 bases left between them. From germline, CDR1 is GTSNPN and CDR2 SVGIG (reference sequence).